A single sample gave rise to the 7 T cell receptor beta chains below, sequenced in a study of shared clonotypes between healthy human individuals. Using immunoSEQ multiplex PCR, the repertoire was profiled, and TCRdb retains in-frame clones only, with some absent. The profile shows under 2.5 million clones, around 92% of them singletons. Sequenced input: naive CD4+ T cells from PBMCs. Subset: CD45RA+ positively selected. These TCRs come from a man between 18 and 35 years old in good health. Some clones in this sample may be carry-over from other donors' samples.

CDR3 region: CASSLGPTSGAYEQYF. The CDR3, as DNA: TGCGCCAGCAGCTTGGGGCCGACTAGCGGGGCCTACGAGCAGTACTTC. The genes are TRBV5-1 and TRBJ2-7; 11 positions agree with TRBD2. After removal of 0 bases from V and 2 bases from J, the junction contained 4 bases not matched to a gene. This CDR3 region has 16 residues. Germline V gene data show CDR1 as SGHRS and CDR2 as YFSETQ.

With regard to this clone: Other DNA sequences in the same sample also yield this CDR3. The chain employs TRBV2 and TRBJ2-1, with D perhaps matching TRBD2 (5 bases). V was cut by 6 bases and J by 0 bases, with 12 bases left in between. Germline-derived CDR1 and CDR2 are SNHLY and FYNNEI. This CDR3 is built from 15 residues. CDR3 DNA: TGTGCCAGCAGCGAGACGGGAAGCTCCTACAATGAGCAGTTCTTC. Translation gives CASSETGSSYNEQFF.

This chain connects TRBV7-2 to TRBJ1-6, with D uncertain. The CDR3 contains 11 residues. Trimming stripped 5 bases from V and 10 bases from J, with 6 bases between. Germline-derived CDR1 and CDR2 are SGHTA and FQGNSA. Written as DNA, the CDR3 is TGTGCCAGCAGCCTGAGCTCACCCCTCCACTTT. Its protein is CASSLSSPLHF.

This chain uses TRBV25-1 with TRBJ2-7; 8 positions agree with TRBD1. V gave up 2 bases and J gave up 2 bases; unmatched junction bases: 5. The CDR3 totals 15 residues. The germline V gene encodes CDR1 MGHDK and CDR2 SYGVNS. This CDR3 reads CASSEGGQGAYEQYF. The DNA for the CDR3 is TGTGCCAGCAGTGAAGGAGGACAGGGTGCCTACGAGCAGTACTTC.

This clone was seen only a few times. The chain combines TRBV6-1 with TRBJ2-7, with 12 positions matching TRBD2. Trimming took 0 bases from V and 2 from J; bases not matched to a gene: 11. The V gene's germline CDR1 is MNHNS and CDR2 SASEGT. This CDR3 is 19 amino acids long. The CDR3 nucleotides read TGTGCCAGCAGTGAAGCGGTCCCAGGACTAGCGGGACTACCCTACGAGCAGTACTTC. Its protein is CASSEAVPGLAGLPYEQYF.

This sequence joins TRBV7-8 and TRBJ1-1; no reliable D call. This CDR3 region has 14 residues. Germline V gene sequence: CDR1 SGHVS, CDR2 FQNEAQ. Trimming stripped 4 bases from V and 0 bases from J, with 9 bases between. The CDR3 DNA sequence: TGTGCCAGCAGCTCCAGAGTGCTGAACACTGAAGCTTTCTTT. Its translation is CASSSRVLNTEAFF.

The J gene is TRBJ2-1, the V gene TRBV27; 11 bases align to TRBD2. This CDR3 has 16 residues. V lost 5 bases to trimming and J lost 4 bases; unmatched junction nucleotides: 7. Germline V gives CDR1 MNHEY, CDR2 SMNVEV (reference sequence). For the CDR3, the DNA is TGTGCCAGCAGTCGCCGGACTAGCGGGCGTTACAATGAGCAGTTCTTC. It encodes CASSRRTSGRYNEQFF.